This entry describes one T cell receptor beta chain. Time point of the sample: newly diagnosed GD, antithyroid drugs for less than 3 months. From PBMCs, RNA was extracted and then used to make the TCR library. It was American Thyroid Association guidelines that determined Graves' disease diagnosis. For TCR beta, libraries came from iRepertoire HTBI primers and Arm-PCR of CDR3 regions. TCRdb reprocessed the multiplex PCR reads via MiXCR and lists one record per CDR3 protein. The repertoire holds fewer than 350,000 distinct CDR3 sequences, with approximately 20% as singletons. This sample was taken from a study of regulatory T cells in long-lasting Graves disease. Losses at the gene ends were 6 bases for V and 10 bases for J; bases not matched to a gene: 10. This CDR3 has 13 residues. Per germline, CDR1 SQVTM and CDR2 ANQGSEA.

The sample was peripheral blood mononuclear cells (PBMCs), taken at new diagnosis, from a patient treated with antithyroid drugs. The rearrangement uses TRBV29-1 and TRBJ2-4, with 9 bases identical to TRBD2. The receptor was isolated from a female donor with Graves disease. The CDR3, as DNA: TGCAGCGTGGGCTCGGGGCGGGGGGGTATTCAGTACTTC. Protein sequence: CSVGSGRGGIQYF.